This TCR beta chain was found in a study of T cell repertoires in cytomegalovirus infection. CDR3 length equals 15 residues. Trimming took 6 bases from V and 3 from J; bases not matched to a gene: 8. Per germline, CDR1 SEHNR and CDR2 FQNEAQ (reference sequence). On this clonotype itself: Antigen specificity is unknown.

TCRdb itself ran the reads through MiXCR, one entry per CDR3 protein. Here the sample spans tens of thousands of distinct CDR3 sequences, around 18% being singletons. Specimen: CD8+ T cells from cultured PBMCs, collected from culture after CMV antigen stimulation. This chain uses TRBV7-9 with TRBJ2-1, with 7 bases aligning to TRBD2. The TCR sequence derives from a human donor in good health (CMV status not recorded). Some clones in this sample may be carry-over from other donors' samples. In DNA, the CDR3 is TGTGCCAGCAGTGGAAGCGGGGCCCACTACAATGAGCAGTTCTTC. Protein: CASSGSGAHYNEQFF.